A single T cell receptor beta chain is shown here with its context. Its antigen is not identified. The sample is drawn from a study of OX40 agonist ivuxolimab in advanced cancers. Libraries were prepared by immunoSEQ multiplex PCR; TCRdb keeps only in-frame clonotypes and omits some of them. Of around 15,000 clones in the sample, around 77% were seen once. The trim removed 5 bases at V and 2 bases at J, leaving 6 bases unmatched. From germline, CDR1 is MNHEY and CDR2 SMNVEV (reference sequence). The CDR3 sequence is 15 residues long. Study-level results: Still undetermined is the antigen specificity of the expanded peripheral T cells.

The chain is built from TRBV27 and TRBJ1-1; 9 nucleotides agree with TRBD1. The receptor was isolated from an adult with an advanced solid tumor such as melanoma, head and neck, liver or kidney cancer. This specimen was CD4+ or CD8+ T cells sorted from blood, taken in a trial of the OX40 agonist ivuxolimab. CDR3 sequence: CASSHPTGGNTEAFF. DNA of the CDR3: TGTGCCAGCAGTCACCCGACAGGGGGAAACACTGAAGCTTTCTTT.